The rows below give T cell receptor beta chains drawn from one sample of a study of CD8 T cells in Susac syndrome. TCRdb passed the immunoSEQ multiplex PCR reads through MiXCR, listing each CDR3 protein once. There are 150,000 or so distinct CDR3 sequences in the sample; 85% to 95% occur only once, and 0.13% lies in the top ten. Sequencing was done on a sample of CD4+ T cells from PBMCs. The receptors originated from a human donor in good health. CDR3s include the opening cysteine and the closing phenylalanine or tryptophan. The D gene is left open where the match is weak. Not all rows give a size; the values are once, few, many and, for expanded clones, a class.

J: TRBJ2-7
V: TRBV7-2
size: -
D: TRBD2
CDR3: CASSSYRGVEQYF
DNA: TGTGCCAGCAGTTCTTATCGGGGGGTCGAGCAGTACTTC

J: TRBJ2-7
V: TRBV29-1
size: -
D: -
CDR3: CSVGRRRGVEQYF
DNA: TGCAGCGTCGGAAGGAGGAGAGGGGTCGAGCAGTACTTC

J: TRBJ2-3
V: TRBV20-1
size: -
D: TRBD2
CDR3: CSARFSSGAGDTQYF
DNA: TGCAGTGCTAGATTCTCTAGCGGGGCGGGAGATACGCAGTATTTT

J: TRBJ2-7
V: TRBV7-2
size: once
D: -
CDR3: CASSYHYEQYF
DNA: TGTGCCAGCAGTTATCACTACGAGCAGTACTTC

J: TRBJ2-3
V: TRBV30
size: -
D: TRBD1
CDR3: CAWEGQGSADTQYF
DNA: TGTGCCTGGGAGGGACAGGGTAGTGCAGATACGCAGTATTTT

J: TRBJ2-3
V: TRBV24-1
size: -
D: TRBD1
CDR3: CATSDARGREDTQYF
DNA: TGTGCCACCAGTGACGCCAGGGGGCGCGAAGATACGCAGTATTTT

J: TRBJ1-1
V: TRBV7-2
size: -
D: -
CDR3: CASSKDPGRTMNTEAFF
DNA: TGTGCCAGCAGCAAGGACCCCGGCAGGACCATGAACACTGAAGCTTTCTTT

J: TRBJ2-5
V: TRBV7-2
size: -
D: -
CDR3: CASSLRWGAGETQYF
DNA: TGTGCCAGCAGCTTAAGATGGGGGGCCGGGGAGACCCAGTACTTC

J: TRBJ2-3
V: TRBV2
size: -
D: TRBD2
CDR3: CASGGVVTDTQYF
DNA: TGTGCCAGCGGGGGGGTGGTCACAGATACGCAGTATTTT

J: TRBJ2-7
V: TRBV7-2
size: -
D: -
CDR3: CASSAKGEQYF
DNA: TGTGCCAGCAGCGCTAAGGGTGAGCAGTACTTC

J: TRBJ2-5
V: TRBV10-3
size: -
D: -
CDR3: CAISRELGRGNQETQYF
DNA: TGTGCCATCAGCCGGGAGCTAGGGCGGGGTAACCAAGAGACCCAGTACTTC

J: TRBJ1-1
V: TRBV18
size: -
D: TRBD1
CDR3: CASSQLGQMNTEAFF
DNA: TGTGCCAGCTCACAACTGGGACAGATGAACACTGAAGCTTTCTTT

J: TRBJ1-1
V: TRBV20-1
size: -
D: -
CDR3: CSARDNEMNTEAFF
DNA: TGCAGTGCTAGAGATAATGAGATGAACACTGAAGCTTTCTTT

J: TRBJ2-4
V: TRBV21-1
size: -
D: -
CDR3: CASSKLQGVQYF
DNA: TGTGCCAGCAGCAAACTTCAGGGAGTTCAGTACTTC

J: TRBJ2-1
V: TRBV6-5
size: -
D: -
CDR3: CASRDHHEFF
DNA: TGTGCCAGCAGGGACCACCACGAGTTCTTC

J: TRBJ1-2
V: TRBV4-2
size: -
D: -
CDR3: CASSQHRDDYGYTF
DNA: TGTGCCAGCAGCCAACACAGGGATGACTATGGCTACACCTTC

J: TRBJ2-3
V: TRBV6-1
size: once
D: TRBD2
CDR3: CASRRGGNTDTQYF
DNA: TGTGCCAGCAGGCGGGGGGGAAACACAGATACGCAGTATTTT

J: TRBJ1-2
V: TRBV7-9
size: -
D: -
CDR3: CASSYTGEGYTF
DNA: TGTGCCAGCAGCTACACGGGGGAGGGCTACACCTTC

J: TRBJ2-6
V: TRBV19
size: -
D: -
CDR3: CASSIGGWPGANVLTF
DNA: TGTGCCAGTAGTATAGGGGGGTGGCCTGGGGCCAACGTCCTGACTTTC

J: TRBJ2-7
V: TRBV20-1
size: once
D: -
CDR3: CSAKQTYEQYF
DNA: TGCAGTGCTAAACAGACCTACGAGCAGTACTTC

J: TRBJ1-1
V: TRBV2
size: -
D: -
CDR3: CASGPTRDEAFF
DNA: TGTGCCAGTGGGCCTACGAGGGATGAAGCTTTCTTT

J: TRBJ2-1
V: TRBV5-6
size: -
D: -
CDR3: CASSFRTYNEQFF
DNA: TGTGCCAGCAGCTTTAGAACCTACAATGAGCAGTTCTTC

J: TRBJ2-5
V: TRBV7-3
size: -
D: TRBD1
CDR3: CASSPTGQGETQYF
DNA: TGTGCCAGCAGTCCGACAGGGCAAGGAGAGACCCAGTACTTC

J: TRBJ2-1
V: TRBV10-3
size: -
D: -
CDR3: CASLGGGNEQFF
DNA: TGTGCCAGTCTGGGAGGAGGGAATGAGCAGTTCTTC

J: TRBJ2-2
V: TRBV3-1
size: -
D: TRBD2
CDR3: CASSRREGTGELFF
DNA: TGTGCCAGCAGCCGCCGGGAGGGCACCGGGGAGCTGTTTTTT

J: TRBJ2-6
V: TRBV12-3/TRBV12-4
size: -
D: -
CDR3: CASSFGGLVLTF
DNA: TGTGCCAGCAGTTTTGGAGGCTTGGTCCTGACTTTC

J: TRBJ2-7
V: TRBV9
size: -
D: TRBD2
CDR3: CASSVGSAGGTYEQYF
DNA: TGTGCCAGCAGCGTAGGTTCGGCGGGGGGTACCTACGAGCAGTACTTC

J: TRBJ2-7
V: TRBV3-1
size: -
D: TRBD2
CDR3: CASSHLSGVKYF
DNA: TGTGCCAGCAGCCACCTTAGCGGGGTGAAGTACTTC

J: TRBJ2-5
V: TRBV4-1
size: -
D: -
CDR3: CASSPGGTQETQYF
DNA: TGCGCCAGCAGCCCAGGAGGCACTCAAGAGACCCAGTACTTC

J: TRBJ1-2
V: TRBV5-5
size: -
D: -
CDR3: CASSLERSGGYTF
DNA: TGTGCCAGCAGCTTGGAGCGGAGCGGTGGCTACACCTTC

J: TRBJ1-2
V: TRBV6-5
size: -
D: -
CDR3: CASSYFAGNYGYTF
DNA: TGTGCCAGCAGTTACTTCGCGGGGAACTATGGCTACACCTTC

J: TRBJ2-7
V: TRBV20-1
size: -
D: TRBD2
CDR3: CSAPRGVVYEQYF
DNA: TGCAGTGCGCCCCGGGGGGTCGTCTACGAGCAGTACTTC

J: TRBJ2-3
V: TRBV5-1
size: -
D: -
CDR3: CASSQTDSQYNTQYF
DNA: TGCGCCAGCAGTCAAACGGACAGCCAATACAATACGCAGTATTTT

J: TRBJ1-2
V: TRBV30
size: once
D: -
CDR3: CAWSPAQGRYTF
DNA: TGTGCCTGGAGCCCAGCACAGGGACGCTACACCTTC

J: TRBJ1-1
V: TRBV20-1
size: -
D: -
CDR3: CSTSTPNTEAFF
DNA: TGCAGTACCTCGACACCTAACACTGAAGCTTTCTTT

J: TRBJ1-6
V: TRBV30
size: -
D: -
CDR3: CAWSVPGNSPLHF
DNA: TGTGCCTGGAGTGTACCGGGAAATTCACCCCTCCACTTT

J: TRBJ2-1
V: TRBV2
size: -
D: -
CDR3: CASSVDRSSYNEQFF
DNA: TGTGCCAGCAGTGTTGACCGCAGCTCCTACAATGAGCAGTTCTTC

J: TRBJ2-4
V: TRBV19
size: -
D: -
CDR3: CASSNRLAKNIQYF
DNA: TGTGCCAGTAGTAACCGGTTAGCCAAAAACATTCAGTACTTC

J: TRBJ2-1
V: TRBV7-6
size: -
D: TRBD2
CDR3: CASSLLTSRPHNEQFF
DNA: TGTGCCAGCAGCTTGCTGACTAGCCGGCCACACAATGAGCAGTTCTTC

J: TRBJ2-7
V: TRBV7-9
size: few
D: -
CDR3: CASSFTDYEQYF
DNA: TGTGCCAGCAGCTTTACGGACTACGAGCAGTACTTC

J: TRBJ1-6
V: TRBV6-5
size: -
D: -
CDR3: CASSYKGDGSPLHF
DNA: TGTGCCAGCAGTTACAAGGGTGATGGATCACCCCTCCACTTT

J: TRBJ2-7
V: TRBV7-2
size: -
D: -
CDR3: CASSSLRRNEQYF
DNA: TGTGCCAGCAGCTCCCTGCGAAGGAACGAGCAGTACTTC

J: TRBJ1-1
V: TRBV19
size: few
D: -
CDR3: CASSIVRALMNTEAFF
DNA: TGTGCCAGTAGTATTGTCAGGGCGCTCATGAACACTGAAGCTTTCTTT